This TCR beta chain was recovered during a study of cytomegalovirus exposure and HLA in healthy donors. Study results and limitations: HLA alleles showed associations with roughly 17,000 TCR beta sequences in a later analysis, at a 0.05 false discovery rate.

About this clone itself: Antigen: not known.

The PCR ran on 60 Vbeta and 13 Jbeta primers. Using immunoSEQ multiplex PCR, the repertoire was profiled, and TCRdb retains in-frame clones only, with some absent. The sample lists 90,000 or so clones, approximately 70% occurring once. The germline V and J ends were trimmed by 10 bases and 2 bases, with 21 bases remaining between them. The CDR3 has 15 residues. Germline-derived CDR1 and CDR2 are SGHRS and YFSETQ. Sequenced input: PBMCs. The rearrangement joins TRBV5-1 to TRBJ2-5, with TRBD2 as a possible D gene (7 bases). The clonotype was recovered from a woman between 50 and 59 years old in good health and CMV-seropositive. The chain's CDR3 is CASKGGSGRQETQYF. Here the CDR3 DNA reads TGCGCCTCCAAGGGGGGGAGTGGGCGACAAGAGACCCAGTACTTC.